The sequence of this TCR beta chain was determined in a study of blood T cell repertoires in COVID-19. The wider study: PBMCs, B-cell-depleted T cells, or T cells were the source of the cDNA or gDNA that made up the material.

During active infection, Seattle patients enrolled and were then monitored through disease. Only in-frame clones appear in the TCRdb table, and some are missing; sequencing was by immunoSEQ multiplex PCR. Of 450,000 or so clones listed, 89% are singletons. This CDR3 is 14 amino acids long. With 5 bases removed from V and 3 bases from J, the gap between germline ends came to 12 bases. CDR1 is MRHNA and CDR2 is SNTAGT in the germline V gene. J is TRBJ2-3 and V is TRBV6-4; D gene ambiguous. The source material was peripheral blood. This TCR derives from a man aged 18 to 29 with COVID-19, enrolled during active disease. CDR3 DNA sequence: TGTGCCAGCAGTCGTACCGCGGAAACAGATACGCAGTATTTT. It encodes CASSRTAETDTQYF.